The rows below give T cell receptor beta chains drawn from one sample of a study of identical twins. MiXCR, run by TCRdb on the 5' RACE reads, gives a single entry per CDR3 protein. The sample records 450,000 to 500,000 distinct CDR3 sequences, around 15% being singletons. The data were also submitted as part of a second study, on yellow fever vaccine responses in identical twins.

Sequenced sample: CD4+ T cells sorted from blood. The receptor set was obtained from a woman under 30 in good health. Each CDR3 is given with its conserved first and last residue. A D gene is named only where the DNA matches it firmly. Some rows have no size entry. The others give once, few or many, or a class for an expanded clone.

j_call	d_call	clone_size	cdr3_length	v_call	cdr3_aa	cdr3_nt
TRBJ2-1	TRBD2	.	15	TRBV12-3/TRBV12-4	CASSFGGLAGNEQFF	TGTGCCAGCAGTTTTGGGGGACTAGCGGGAAATGAGCAGTTCTTC
TRBJ2-7	TRBD2	few	12	TRBV20-1	CSASVAGYEQYF	TGCAGTGCAAGTGTAGCGGGCTACGAGCAGTACTTC
TRBJ2-1	TRBD1	few	15	TRBV5-6	CASTSVGQGDNEQFF	TGTGCCAGCACCTCGGTAGGACAGGGGGACAATGAGCAGTTCTTC
TRBJ2-1	TRBD2	few	19	TRBV5-1	CASSPWTSGSVGTYNEQFF	TGCGCCAGCAGCCCATGGACTAGCGGGAGTGTGGGCACCTACAATGAGCAGTTCTTC
TRBJ1-1	.	few	15	TRBV28	CASSPGGDGNTEAFF	TGTGCCAGCAGTCCCGGGGGGGACGGGAACACTGAAGCTTTCTTT
TRBJ2-2	.	.	13	TRBV7-8	CASSAGLAGELFF	TGTGCCAGCAGCGCGGGACTGGCCGGGGAGCTGTTTTTT
TRBJ2-3	TRBD2	.	18	TRBV11-2	CASSLRTSGGAETGTQYF	TGTGCCAGCAGCCTGCGGACTAGCGGGGGGGCAGAGACTGGTACGCAGTATTTT
TRBJ2-1	.	.	14	TRBV21-1	CASTPGLAVNEQFF	TGTGCCAGCACCCCGGGACTAGCGGTGAATGAGCAGTTCTTC
TRBJ1-1	.	.	13	TRBV4-1	CASSQEQGSEAFF	TGCGCCAGCAGCCAGGAACAGGGATCTGAAGCTTTCTTT
TRBJ2-4	.	few	15	TRBV7-2	CASSRGGLLEDIQYF	TGTGCCAGCAGCCGGGGCGGCCTCCTTGAGGACATTCAGTACTTC
TRBJ2-7	TRBD2	.	17	TRBV6-2/TRBV6-3	CASSYTEGVAGYYEQYF	TGTGCCAGCAGTTACACGGAGGGGGTAGCGGGGTACTACGAGCAGTACTTC
TRBJ1-6	.	many	14	TRBV6-5	CASSYSTIGSPLHF	TGTGCCAGCAGTTACTCGACTATCGGTTCACCCCTCCACTTT
TRBJ1-5	.	.	13	TRBV9	CASSAGTNQPQHF	TGTGCCAGCAGCGCTGGGACTAATCAGCCCCAGCATTTT
TRBJ2-6	.	many	14	TRBV12-3/TRBV12-4	CASRPSSGANVLTF	TGTGCCAGCAGGCCATCATCTGGGGCCAACGTCCTGACTTTC
TRBJ1-2	.	.	13	TRBV7-3	CASSTRENYGYTF	TGTGCCAGCAGTACCAGGGAGAACTATGGCTACACCTTC
TRBJ2-5	TRBD2	.	14	TRBV7-9	CASSPLAVQETQYF	TGTGCCAGCAGCCCGCTAGCGGTTCAAGAGACCCAGTACTTC
TRBJ1-6	.	.	16	TRBV12-3/TRBV12-4	CASSLSMGNGRSPLHF	TGTGCCAGCAGTTTAAGCATGGGGAACGGTCGGTCACCCCTCCACTTT
TRBJ2-3	TRBD2	few	15	TRBV10-1	CASSDPSGRWDTQYF	TGCGCCAGCAGTGACCCTAGCGGGAGATGGGATACGCAGTATTTT
TRBJ1-1	TRBD1	.	15	TRBV4-3	CASSQGGQGYSEAFF	TGCGCCAGCAGCCAGGGCGGACAGGGGTATTCTGAAGCTTTCTTT
TRBJ1-1	.	few	13	TRBV19	CASSMQGGTEAFF	TGTGCCAGTAGTATGCAGGGAGGAACTGAAGCTTTCTTT
TRBJ2-5	.	few	16	TRBV9	CASSPPHKGEEETQYF	TGTGCCAGCAGCCCCCCCCACAAAGGGGAGGAAGAGACCCAGTACTTC
TRBJ2-2	TRBD2	.	17	TRBV11-2	CASSSSPTSGGTGELFF	TGTGCCAGCAGCTCCTCCCCGACTAGCGGGGGCACCGGGGAGCTGTTTTTT
TRBJ2-7	TRBD1	.	15	TRBV6-1	CASKGVGTGVQEQYF	TGTGCCAGCAAAGGCGTCGGGACAGGGGTTCAGGAGCAGTACTTC
TRBJ2-7	.	few	14	TRBV18	CASSPYGRFYEQYF	TGTGCCAGCTCCCCATACGGTCGTTTCTACGAGCAGTACTTC
TRBJ1-2	TRBD1	.	19	TRBV4-3	CASSRDLGTGGYKNYGYTF	TGCGCCAGCAGCCGCGATCTTGGGACAGGGGGCTATAAGAACTATGGCTACACCTTC
TRBJ1-3	.	many	12	TRBV7-9	CASSLIGNTIYF	TGTGCCAGCAGCTTAATTGGAAACACCATATATTTT
TRBJ2-1	TRBD1	few	14	TRBV7-2	CASTGQGAYNEQFF	TGTGCCAGCACGGGGCAGGGGGCTTACAATGAGCAGTTCTTC
TRBJ1-6	.	few	13	TRBV10-3	CAISDRINSPLHF	TGTGCCATCAGTGACAGGATCAATTCACCCCTCCACTTT
TRBJ2-2	TRBD2	.	17	TRBV11-3	CASSLVLAGGNTGELFF	TGTGCCAGCAGCTTAGTACTAGCGGGAGGAAACACCGGGGAGCTGTTTTTT
TRBJ2-5	TRBD1	many	14	TRBV5-1	CASSLGQGAETQYF	TGCGCCAGCAGCTTGGGTCAGGGGGCCGAGACCCAGTACTTC
TRBJ2-1	TRBD2	few	17	TRBV15	CATSSFKTSGRVNEQFF	TGTGCCACCAGCAGTTTCAAGACTAGCGGGAGGGTCAATGAGCAGTTCTTC
TRBJ1-1	.	.	13	TRBV10-3	CAISEQGNTEAFF	TGTGCCATCAGTGAACAGGGCAACACTGAAGCTTTCTTT
TRBJ2-3	TRBD2	few	17	TRBV28	CASSSHPSGRAKDTQYF	TGTGCCAGCAGTTCCCACCCTAGCGGGAGGGCCAAGGATACGCAGTATTTT
TRBJ2-3	.	few	16	TRBV7-2	CASSLAGQGFADTQYF	TGTGCCAGCAGCTTAGCTGGCCAGGGGTTCGCAGATACGCAGTATTTT
TRBJ2-2	.	.	18	TRBV7-3	CASSLSPGGFGGTGELFF	TGTGCCAGCAGCTTATCTCCCGGCGGGTTCGGGGGCACCGGGGAGCTGTTTTTT
TRBJ2-1	TRBD1	many	16	TRBV4-2	CASSQGFGTGQNEQFF	TGTGCCAGCAGCCAAGGGTTCGGGACAGGGCAGAATGAGCAGTTCTTC
TRBJ2-5	.	few	14	TRBV11-3	CASSPRDRADRQHF	TGTGCCAGCAGCCCACGTGACCGGGCGGACAGACAGCACTTC
TRBJ1-3	.	few	12	TRBV7-9	CASSPGENTIYF	TGTGCCAGCAGCCCTGGGGAAAACACCATATATTTT